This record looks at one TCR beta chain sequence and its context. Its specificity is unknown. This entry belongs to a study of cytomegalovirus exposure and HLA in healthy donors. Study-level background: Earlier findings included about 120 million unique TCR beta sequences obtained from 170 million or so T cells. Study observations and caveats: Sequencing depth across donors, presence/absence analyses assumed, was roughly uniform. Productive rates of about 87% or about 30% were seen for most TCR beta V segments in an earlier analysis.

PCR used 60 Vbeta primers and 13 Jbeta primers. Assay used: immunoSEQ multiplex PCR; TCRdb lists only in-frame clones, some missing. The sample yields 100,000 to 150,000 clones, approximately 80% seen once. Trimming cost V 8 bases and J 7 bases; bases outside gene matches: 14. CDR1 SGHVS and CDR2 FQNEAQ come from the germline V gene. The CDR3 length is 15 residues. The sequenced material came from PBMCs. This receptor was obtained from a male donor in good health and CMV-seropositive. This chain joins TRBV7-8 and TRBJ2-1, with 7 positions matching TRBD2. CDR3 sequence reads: CASGGLGREKNEQFF. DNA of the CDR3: TGTGCCAGCGGGGGGTTGGGGCGGGAGAAGAATGAGCAGTTCTTC.